This T cell receptor (beta chain) is drawn from a study of blood T cell repertoires in COVID-19. Study-wide background: T cells, B-cell-depleted T cells, or PBMCs supplied cDNA or gDNA.

Only in-frame clones appear in the TCRdb table, and some are missing; sequencing was by immunoSEQ multiplex PCR. The sample lists 80,000 to 90,000 clones; approximately 85% were seen once. The specimen was peripheral blood. This sequence was found in a woman aged 80 or over with COVID-19, enrolled during active disease.

The DNA of the CDR3 is TGTGCCAGCAGCTTGCCCCTAGCGGGGGCAGATACGCAGTATTTT. Protein product: CASSLPLAGADTQYF. The chain employs TRBV5-6 and TRBJ2-3; TRBD2 agrees at 10 bases. This CDR3 comprises 15 residues. Germline-derived CDR1 and CDR2 are SGHDT and YYEEEE. V trimming: 1 base; J trimming: 4 bases; junction bases outside the gene matches: 3.